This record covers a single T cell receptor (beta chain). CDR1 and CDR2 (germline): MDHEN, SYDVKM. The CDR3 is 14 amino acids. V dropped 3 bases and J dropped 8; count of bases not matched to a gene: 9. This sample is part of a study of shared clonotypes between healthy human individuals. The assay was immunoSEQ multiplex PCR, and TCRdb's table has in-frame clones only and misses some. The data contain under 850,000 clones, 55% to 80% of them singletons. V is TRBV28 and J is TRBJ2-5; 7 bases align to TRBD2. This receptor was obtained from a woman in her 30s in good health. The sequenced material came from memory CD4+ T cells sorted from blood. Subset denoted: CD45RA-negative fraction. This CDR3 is CASSFSGGSVTQYF. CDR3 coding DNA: TGTGCCAGCAGTTTTTCTGGCGGGAGTGTAACCCAGTACTTC.